Below, 16 T cell receptor beta chains from the same sample are listed, as sequenced in a study of T cells after yellow fever vaccination. TCRdb re-derived calls from the 5' RACE reads in MiXCR, one entry per CDR3 protein. The top ten clones hold approximately 41% of a sample with 50,000 to 75,000 distinct CDR3 sequences, 7.1% of them seen once. Source: CD8+ T cells sorted from PBMCs, taken on the day of the first yellow fever vaccination. These receptors were taken from a man aged 18 to 35 who received the YFV17D yellow fever vaccine.

This clonotype showed up many times. The chain recombines TRBV7-9 with TRBJ2-2; D is unresolved. Germline V gene data show CDR1 as SEHNR and CDR2 as FQNEAQ (reference sequence). V lost 4 bases to trimming and J lost 1 base, with 13 bases between them. This CDR3 spans 16 amino acids. CDR3 loop: CASSSIVLLNTGELFF. CDR3 nucleotides: TGTGCCAGCAGCTCGATAGTTTTATTGAACACCGGGGAGCTGTTTTTT.

This clonotype appeared many times. This rearrangement joins TRBV2 to TRBJ2-3, with D hard to call. The CDR3 length is 14 residues. Germline V gene data show CDR1 as SNHLY and CDR2 as FYNNEI. V lost 6 bases to trimming and J lost 4 bases, with 14 bases between them. This chain's CDR3 is CASRLLDGADTQYF. CDR3 nucleotide sequence: TGTGCCAGCAGACTTTTAGATGGGGCAGATACGCAGTATTTT. The variable domain in full, with the rest retrieved from reference TRBV2 and TRBJ2-3, is EPEVTQTPSHQVTQMGQEVILRCVPISNHLYFYWYRQILGQKVEFLVSFYNNEISEKSEIFDDQFSVERPDGSNFTLKIRSTKLEDSAMYFCASRLLDGADTQYFGPGTRLTVL.

J is TRBJ1-5 and V is TRBV10-3; 7 nucleotides align to TRBD1. The CDR3 runs to 14 residues. Germline-derived CDR1 and CDR2 are ENHRY and SYGVKD. Trimming at V came to 4 bases and at J to 6 bases, leaving 6 bases not matched to a gene. In DNA, the CDR3 is TGTGCCATCAGTGGACAGGGTGAAATTCAGCCCCAGCATTTT. Its protein product is CAISGQGEIQPQHF.

The sample holds many counts of this clonotype. J is TRBJ2-1 and V is TRBV20-1, with D tentatively TRBD2 (6 bases). The CDR3 has 16 residues. Per the germline V gene, CDR1 is DFQATT and CDR2 is SNEGSKA (reference sequence). The V end was cut by 6 bases, the J end by 0 bases, with 18 bases between. The CDR3 loop is CSANHPYGGSYNEQFF. The CDR3 coding sequence is TGCAGTGCGAACCACCCCTACGGGGGCTCCTACAATGAGCAGTTCTTC.

This clonotype was counted many times. This chain connects TRBV20-1 to TRBJ2-7; 13 bases match TRBD2. V lost 0 bases and J lost 3; bases outside the gene matches: 2. Germline-derived CDR1 and CDR2 are DFQATT and SNEGSKA (reference sequence). The CDR3 has 15 residues. The CDR3 is CSARDRTSGGYEQYF. The CDR3 DNA is TGCAGTGCTAGAGATCGGACTAGCGGGGGCTACGAGCAGTACTTC.

The chain joins TRBV4-1 to TRBJ2-6, with D hard to call. Germline CDR1 is MGHRA and CDR2 is YSYEKL. The CDR3 loop spans 16 amino acids. The V gene lost 2 bases and the J gene lost 0 bases, with 8 bases spanning the gap. The CDR3 coding sequence is TGCGCCAGCAGCCAAATCCGAAACTCTGGGGCCAACGTCCTGACTTTC. Protein sequence: CASSQIRNSGANVLTF.

This clonotype was counted many times. The chain couples TRBV13 to TRBJ2-7, with TRBD1 matching over 7 bases. This CDR3 region has 14 residues. Germline V gene data show CDR1 as PRHDT and CDR2 as FYEKMQ (reference sequence). Trimming cost V 5 bases and J 5 bases; bases outside gene matches: 9. The CDR3 protein is CASSITTGSDEQYF. Here the CDR3 DNA reads TGTGCCAGCAGCATAACGACAGGGTCGGACGAGCAGTACTTC.

This clonotype appeared many times. V usage is TRBV6-4 and J usage is TRBJ2-1; 8 bases align to TRBD2. With 2 bases clipped from V and 0 bases from J, the junction kept 0 bases outside the gene matches. The CDR3 covers 15 residues. The germline V gene encodes CDR1 MRHNA and CDR2 SNTAGT. CDR3 sequence: CASSDTSGSYNEQFF. The CDR3 DNA is TGTGCCAGCAGTGACACTAGCGGCTCCTACAATGAGCAGTTCTTC.

V usage is TRBV21-1 and J usage is TRBJ1-2; TRBD1 was called by the table and not checked on the DNA. TRBV21-1 is annotated as a pseudogene. This CDR3 contains 17 residues. CDR3 sequence (DNA): TGTGCCAGCAGCAAAGTCGGTTGGGCCATGTCCTACTATGGCTACACCTTC. Its translation: CASSKVGWAMSYYGYTF.

CDR3 region: CASSAQSQGYNEQYV. CDR3 in DNA: TGTGCCAGCAGCGCCCAAAGCCAGGGGTATAACGAGCAGTACGTC. The chain employs TRBV7-8 and TRBJ2-7; D is possibly TRBD1 (6 bases). Trimming left V 5 bases short and J 5 bases short, with 19 bases between. The CDR3 has 15 amino acids. From germline, CDR1 is SGHVS and CDR2 FQNEAQ.

This clonotype was counted ten times or more. The chain recombines TRBV12-3 or TRBV12-4 with TRBJ1-2; D possibly corresponds to TRBD1 (5 bases). This CDR3 has 14 residues. Between the trimmed V and J ends, which lost 3 bases and 2 bases, there was a span of 10 bases. CDR3 residues: CASSLDWGNYGYTF. CDR3 DNA sequence: TGTGCCAGCAGTTTGGATTGGGGGAACTATGGCTACACCTTC.

The chain carries TRBV30 and TRBJ1-1, with unresolved D. Trimming pared 3 bases from V and 1 base from J, leaving 3 bases between. CDR3 length equals 11 residues. Germline lookup yields CDR1 GTSNPN and CDR2 SVGIG (reference sequence). CDR3 protein: CAWRGNTEAFF. The DNA of the CDR3 is TGTGCCTGGAGAGGGAACACTGAAGCTTTCTTT.

This clonotype was detected ten times or more. V and J are TRBV27 and TRBJ1-2; the match to TRBD1 covers 7 bases. Trimming took 5 bases from V and 10 from J; bases not matched to a gene: 10. Per the germline V gene, CDR1 is MNHEY and CDR2 is SMNVEV (reference sequence). This CDR3 region has 13 residues. CDR3 region: CASSENSGGPYTF. For the CDR3, the DNA is TGTGCCAGCAGTGAAAACTCAGGGGGGCCCTACACCTTC.

This clonotype turned up a few times. The chain employs TRBV5-6 and TRBJ2-5, with D uncertain. Germline V CDR1 and CDR2: SGHDT, YYEEEE. Trimming removed 0 bases from V and 2 bases from J, with 11 bases in between. The CDR3 contains 15 residues. CDR3 loop: CASSLAAGEQETQYF. CDR3 in DNA: TGTGCCAGCAGCTTGGCGGCAGGAGAACAAGAGACCCAGTACTTC.

This clonotype was seen a few times. The chain is built from TRBV7-3 and TRBJ2-3; 11 nucleotides agree with TRBD1. The CDR3 sequence is 14 residues long. V gave up 10 bases and J gave up 1 base; unmatched junction bases: 4. The germline V gene encodes CDR1 SGHTA and CDR2 FQGTGA. Written as DNA, the CDR3 is TGTGCCACAGGACAGGGGGCGGGCACAGATACGCAGTATTTT. The encoded protein is CATGQGAGTDTQYF.

Many counts were recorded for this clonotype. The CDR3 coding sequence is TGTGCCAGCAGCGCTAGCGGACAAGAGACCCAGTACTTC. It is translated as CASSASGQETQYF. The V gene is TRBV12-3 or TRBV12-4, the J gene TRBJ2-5, with TRBD2 identical over 7 bases. This CDR3 spans 13 amino acids. The junction had 3 bases not matched to a gene; V was cut back by 6 bases and J by 2 bases.